This T cell receptor (beta chain) is drawn from a study of blood T cell repertoires in COVID-19. Overall study context: Sites in the United States, Italy and Spain provided acute and convalescent COVID-19 samples. In each case, the material was cDNA or gDNA derived from T cells, B-cell-depleted T cells, or PBMCs.

The authors' processing: Nucleated cell number was recorded as an estimate derived from reference gene primer amplification. Sequencing used immunoSEQ multiplex PCR; TCRdb keeps in-frame clones, though not all of them. For V, J and clone size, that table is used; D and trimming come from the DNA. The sample holds tens of thousands of clones, 90% seen once. Trimming removed 6 bases at V and 5 bases at J, with 5 bases between. This CDR3 spans 11 amino acids. The germline V gene has CDR1 SEHNR and CDR2 FQNEAQ (reference sequence). The chain joins TRBV7-9 to TRBJ2-1, with unresolved D. What was sequenced was peripheral blood. The TCR originated in a man aged 60 to 75 with acute or convalescent COVID-19. CDR3 DNA sequence: TGTGCCAGCAGTCCGGACAATGAGCAGTTCTTC. This sequence encodes CASSPDNEQFF.